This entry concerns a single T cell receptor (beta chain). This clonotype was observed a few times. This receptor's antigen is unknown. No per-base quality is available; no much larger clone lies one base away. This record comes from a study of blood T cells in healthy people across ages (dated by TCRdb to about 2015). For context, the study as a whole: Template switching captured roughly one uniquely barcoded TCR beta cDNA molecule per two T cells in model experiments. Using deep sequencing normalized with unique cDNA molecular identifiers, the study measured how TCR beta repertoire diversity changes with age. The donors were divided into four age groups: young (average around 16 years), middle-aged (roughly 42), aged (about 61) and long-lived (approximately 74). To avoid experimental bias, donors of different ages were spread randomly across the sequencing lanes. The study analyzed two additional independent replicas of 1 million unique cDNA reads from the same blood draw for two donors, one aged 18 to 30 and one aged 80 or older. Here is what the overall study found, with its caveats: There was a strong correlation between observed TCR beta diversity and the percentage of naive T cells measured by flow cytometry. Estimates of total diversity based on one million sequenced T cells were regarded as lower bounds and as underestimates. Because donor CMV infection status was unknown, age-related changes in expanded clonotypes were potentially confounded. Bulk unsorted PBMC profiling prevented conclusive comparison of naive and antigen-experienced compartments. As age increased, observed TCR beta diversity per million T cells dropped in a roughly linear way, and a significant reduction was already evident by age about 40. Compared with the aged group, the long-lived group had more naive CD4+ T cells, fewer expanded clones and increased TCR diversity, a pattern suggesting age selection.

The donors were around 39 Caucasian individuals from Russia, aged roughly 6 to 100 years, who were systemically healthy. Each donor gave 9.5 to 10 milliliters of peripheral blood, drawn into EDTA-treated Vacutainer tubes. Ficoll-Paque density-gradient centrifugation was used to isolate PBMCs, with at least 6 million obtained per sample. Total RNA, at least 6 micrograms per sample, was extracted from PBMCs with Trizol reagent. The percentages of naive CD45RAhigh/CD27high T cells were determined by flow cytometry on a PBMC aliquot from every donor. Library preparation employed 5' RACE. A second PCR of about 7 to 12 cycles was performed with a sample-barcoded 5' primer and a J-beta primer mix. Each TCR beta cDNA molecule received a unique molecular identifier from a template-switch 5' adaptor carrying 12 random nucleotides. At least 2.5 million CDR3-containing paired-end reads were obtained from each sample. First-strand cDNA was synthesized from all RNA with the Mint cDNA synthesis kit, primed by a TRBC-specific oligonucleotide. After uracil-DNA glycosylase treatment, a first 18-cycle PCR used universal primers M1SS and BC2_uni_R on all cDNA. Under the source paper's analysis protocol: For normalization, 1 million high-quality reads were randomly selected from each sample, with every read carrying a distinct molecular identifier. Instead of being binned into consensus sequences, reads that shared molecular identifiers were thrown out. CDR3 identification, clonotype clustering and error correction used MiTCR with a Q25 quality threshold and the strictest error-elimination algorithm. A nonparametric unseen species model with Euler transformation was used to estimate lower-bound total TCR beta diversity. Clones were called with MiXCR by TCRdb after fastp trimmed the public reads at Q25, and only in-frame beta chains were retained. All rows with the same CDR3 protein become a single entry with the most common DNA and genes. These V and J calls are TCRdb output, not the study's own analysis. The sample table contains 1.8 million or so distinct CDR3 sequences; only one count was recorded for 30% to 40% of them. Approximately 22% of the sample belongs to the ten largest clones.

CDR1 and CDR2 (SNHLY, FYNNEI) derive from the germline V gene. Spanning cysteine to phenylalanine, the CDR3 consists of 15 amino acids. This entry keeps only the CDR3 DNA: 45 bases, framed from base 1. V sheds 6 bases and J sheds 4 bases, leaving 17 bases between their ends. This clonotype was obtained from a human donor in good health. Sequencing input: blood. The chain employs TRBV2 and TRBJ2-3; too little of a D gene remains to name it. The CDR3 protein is CASSSKASYADTQYF. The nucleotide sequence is TGTGCCAGCAGCAGCAAAGCGAGTTACGCAGATACGCAGTATTTT.